This entry lists 10 T cell receptor beta chains sequenced from one sample in a study of blood T cell repertoires in COVID-19. Assay: immunoSEQ multiplex PCR; the TCRdb copy retains only in-frame clones and omits some. Among about 160,000 clones listed, roughly 80% were seen once. The sequenced sample was peripheral blood. The receptors here all came from a man in his 70s with acute or convalescent COVID-19.

The chain couples TRBV5-5 to TRBJ2-3; D is ambiguous. Germline CDR1 reads SGHKS; CDR2 reads YYEKEE (reference sequence). This CDR3 is 13 amino acids long. V lost 2 bases, J lost 4 bases, and 8 bases lay in between. Here the CDR3 DNA reads TGTGCCAGCAGCTTCACGGTTCCAGATACGCAGTATTTT. It yields the protein CASSFTVPDTQYF.

In DNA form, the CDR3 reads TGTGCCAGCAACCACAGGAAAGGAAATTCACCCCTCCACTTT. This sequence encodes CASNHRKGNSPLHF. This chain connects TRBV6-5 to TRBJ1-6; D is possibly TRBD1 (5 bases). V lost 7 bases and J 7 bases, leaving 14 bases between the germline ends. CDR1 and CDR2 from the germline V gene are MNHEY and SVGAGI. The CDR3 runs to 14 residues.

The chain employs TRBV6-5 and TRBJ2-7; TRBD2 matches 10 bases. In germline, CDR1 is MNHEY, CDR2 SVGAGI. V shed 6 bases and J 2 bases; nucleotides not matched to a gene: 7. The CDR3 loop spans 15 amino acids. CDR3 region: CASSLGTSGTYEQYF. Written as DNA, the CDR3 is TGTGCCAGCAGCCTCGGCACTAGCGGGACCTACGAGCAGTACTTC.

This chain's CDR3 is CASSIPSSGRGEETQYF. The DNA for the CDR3 is TGTGCCAGCAGCATACCTTCTAGCGGGAGAGGGGAAGAGACCCAGTACTTC. The rearrangement uses TRBV5-4 and TRBJ2-5; 10 bases are a match to TRBD2. In germline, CDR1 is SGHNT, CDR2 YYREEE (reference sequence). Germline trimming cut 4 bases from V and 3 bases from J; bases unmatched to any gene: 12. CDR3 length: 17 amino acids.

This clone was counted a few times. The chain uses TRBV5-1 and TRBJ1-5; 10 bases line up with TRBD1. V trimming: 0 bases; J trimming: 6 bases; junction bases outside the gene matches: 0. CDR3 length: 14 amino acids. Germline V gene sequence: CDR1 SGHRS, CDR2 YFSETQ. The CDR3 DNA is TGCGCCAGCAGCTTGGGACAGGGGGCTCAGCCCCAGCATTTT. It codes for CASSLGQGAQPQHF.

The chain has TRBV27 and TRBJ2-7, with 12 positions matching TRBD2. The CDR3 totals 18 residues. The V gene end was trimmed by 0 bases and the J gene end by 4 bases; junction bases not matched to a gene: 10. Per germline, CDR1 MNHEY and CDR2 SMNVEV (reference sequence). CDR3 bases: TGTGCCAGCAGTTTATCGGGACTAGCGGGTACTTTAGCTTACGAGCAGTACTTC. Protein: CASSLSGLAGTLAYEQYF.

The rearrangement uses TRBV10-3 and TRBJ1-1; perhaps TRBD1 as D (6 bases). Trimming pared 10 bases from V and 4 bases from J, leaving 16 bases between. The CDR3 has 13 amino acids. The V gene's germline CDR1 is ENHRY and CDR2 SYGVKD. The CDR3 DNA follows: TGTGCCACCAACAGGGTAGGAGGCACTGAAGCTTTCTTT. The encoded protein is CATNRVGGTEAFF.

The chain joins TRBV28 to TRBJ1-2, with 7 bases identical to TRBD1. The CDR3 extends over 13 amino acids. From germline, CDR1 is MDHEN and CDR2 SYDVKM. The trim removed 2 bases at V and 8 bases at J, leaving 5 bases unmatched. CDR3: CASSLTGARGYTF. The CDR3 DNA sequence: TGTGCCAGCAGTTTAACAGGGGCGAGGGGCTACACCTTC.

This rearrangement joins TRBV5-6 to TRBJ1-6; D not certain. With 0 bases removed from V and 2 bases from J, the gap between germline ends came to 6 bases. This CDR3 region has 15 residues. From germline, CDR1 is SGHDT and CDR2 YYEEEE. Here the CDR3 reads CASSLGGAYNSPLHF. The CDR3 coding sequence is TGTGCCAGCAGCTTGGGGGGAGCCTATAATTCACCCCTCCACTTT.

This clone was counted a single time. The gene calls are TRBV20-1 and TRBJ2-1, with TRBD2 matching 10 bases. V lost 3 bases to trimming and J lost 10 bases; unmatched junction nucleotides: 9. Per the germline V gene, CDR1 is DFQATT and CDR2 is SNEGSKA (reference sequence). There are 14 residues in the CDR3. CDR3 bases: TGCAGTGCTAGTGCCCTAGCGGGGGCCGGAGAGCAGTTCTTC. This gives the protein CSASALAGAGEQFF.